A single count supports the clone carrying this T cell receptor beta chain. Its specificity is not known. One junction end disagrees with the germline gene, perhaps due to a read error. The CDR3 length is 13 residues. Germline lookup yields CDR1 LNHDA and CDR2 SQIVND (reference sequence). The lymph nodes were axillary draining lymph nodes from breast cancer patients. TCRdb re-derived calls from the multiplex PCR reads in MiXCR, one entry per CDR3 protein. The sample lists approximately 250,000 distinct CDR3 sequences, 30% to 35% occurring once. The sample comes from a study of breast tumors, draining lymph nodes, adjacent tissues. Findings of the study overall: Tumor T cell lymph node origin was a supported hypothesis, not proven.

The chain is built from TRBV19 and TRBJ1-3; possible D gene TRBD1, 5 bases. Input material: axillary lymph node tissue. This receptor was taken from a female donor with breast cancer. Some clones in this sample may be carry-over from other donors' samples. The CDR3 DNA reads TGTGCCAGTACCACCCGGCAGGGAAGCACCATATATTTT. Amino acids: CASTTRQGSTIYF.